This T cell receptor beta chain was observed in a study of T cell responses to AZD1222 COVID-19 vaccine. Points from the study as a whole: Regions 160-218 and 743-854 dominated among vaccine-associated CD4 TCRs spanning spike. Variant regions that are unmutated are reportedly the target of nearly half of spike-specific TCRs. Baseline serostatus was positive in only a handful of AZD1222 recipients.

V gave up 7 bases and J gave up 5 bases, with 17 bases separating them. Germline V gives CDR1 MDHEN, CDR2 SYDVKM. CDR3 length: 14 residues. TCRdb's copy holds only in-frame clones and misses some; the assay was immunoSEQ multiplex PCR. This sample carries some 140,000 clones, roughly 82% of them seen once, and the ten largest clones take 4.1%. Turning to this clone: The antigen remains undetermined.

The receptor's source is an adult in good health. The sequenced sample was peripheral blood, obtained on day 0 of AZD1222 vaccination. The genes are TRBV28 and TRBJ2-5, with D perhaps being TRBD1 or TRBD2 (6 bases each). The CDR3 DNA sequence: TGTGCCAGCACCTTGGGGGGCCGTTTGGAGACCCAGTACTTC. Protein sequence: CASTLGGRLETQYF.